This T cell receptor (beta chain) was profiled in a study of blood T cell repertoires in COVID-19. TCRdb's table, derived via immunoSEQ multiplex PCR, lists solely in-frame clones and lacks some. The sample holds roughly 100,000 clones; 85% to 90% are singletons and the top ten take 32%. Germline V gene lookup returns CDR1 LNHDA and CDR2 SQIVND (reference sequence). CDR3 length: 14 residues. V was cut by 5 bases and J by 4 bases, with 14 bases left in between. The chain is built from TRBV19 and TRBJ1-2, with a possible D match to TRBD1 (5 bases). Sequenced sample: peripheral blood. The receptor was derived from a woman over 75 with acute or convalescent COVID-19. Here the CDR3 DNA reads TGTGCCAGTAGTGGCACGGAAAGGGGCTATGGCTACACCTTC. Protein product: CASSGTERGYGYTF. Variable domain in full (rest from reference TRBV19 and TRBJ1-2): DGGITQSPKYLFRKEGQNVTLSCEQNLNHDAMYWYRQDPGQGLRLIYYSQIVNDFQKGDIAEGYSVSREKKESFPLTVTSAQKNPTAFYLCASSGTERGYGYTFGSGTRLTVV.